A selection of T cell receptor beta chains follows, all from one sample in a study of blood T cell repertoires in COVID-19. Profiled with immunoSEQ multiplex PCR; TCRdb holds only in-frame clones, not every one. The sample contains around 300,000 clones, under 90% of which appear only once. The sample taken for sequencing was peripheral blood. Source of these receptors: a man in his fifties with acute or convalescent COVID-19. The CDR3 runs from the conserved cysteine through the conserved F or W. D genes are given only for firm matches. A clone size is listed for some rows: how often the clone was seen (once, few, many), or a class if it is expanded.

d_call clone_size j_call v_call cdr3_nt cdr3_aa
TRBD1 few TRBJ2-2 TRBV5-1 TGCGCCAGCAGCCGGGACAGCTCGAACACCGGGGAGCTGTTTTTT CASSRDSSNTGELFF
. . TRBJ1-1 TRBV5-4 TGTGCCAGCAGCTTGGCGGTCACCATGAACACTGAAGCTTTCTTT CASSLAVTMNTEAFF
. . TRBJ1-2 TRBV7-8 TGTGCCAGCAGCGATGCCTCGGACTATGGCTACACCTTC CASSDASDYGYTF
TRBD1 . TRBJ1-4 TRBV5-4 TGTGCCAGCAGCCCAGGACAGGGGGAAAAACTGTTTTTT CASSPGQGEKLFF
. . TRBJ2-7 TRBV25-1 TGTGCCAGCAGTGGGCCAGGGCACGAGCAGTACTTC CASSGPGHEQYF
TRBD2 . TRBJ2-1 TRBV7-2 TGTGCCAGCAGCCACCTTGAGCGGGGGGGCCATGAGCAGTTCTTC CASSHLERGGHEQFF
TRBD1 . TRBJ1-2 TRBV3-1/TRBV3-2 TGTGCCAGCACCCCGGGAGGGGGCGGGGGCTACACCTTC CASTPGGGGGYTF
. many TRBJ1-1 TRBV7-2 TGTGCCAGCAGCCCACAGGGTAGGTGGGCTGAAGCTTTCTTT CASSPQGRWAEAFF
. once TRBJ1-5 TRBV19 TGTGCCAGTAGTGGTTACAGGGATTTGGATTTT CASSGYRDLDF
. once TRBJ2-3 TRBV7-2 TGTGCCAGCAGCTTTGGGGTGGGGCGGACCTGGGAAACAGATACGCAGTATTTT CASSFGVGRTWETDTQYF
. . TRBJ1-5 TRBV21-1 TGTGCCAGCAGCACGGCGGGGGAATGGAGCAATCAGCCCCAGCATTTT CASSTAGEWSNQPQHF
. few TRBJ1-1 TRBV5-4 TGTGCCAGCAGCTTGGCAGGGTTGGGCACTGAAGCTTTCTTT CASSLAGLGTEAFF
TRBD2 . TRBJ2-7 TRBV5-1 TGCGCCAGCAGCTTGGAGTTCGGGACTAGCGCCCACGAGCAGTACTTC CASSLEFGTSAHEQYF
TRBD2 . TRBJ2-4 TRBV27 TGTGCCAGCAGTTTATTGGGGGACTATGCCAAAAACATTCAGTACTTC CASSLLGDYAKNIQYF
TRBD1 . TRBJ1-2 TRBV5-1 TGCGCCAGCAGCCAATATCGACAGGGAGGAAACTATGGCTACACCTTC CASSQYRQGGNYGYTF
. . TRBJ1-6 TRBV7-3 TGTGCCAGCGGACAATCGGGCTCCTATAATTCACCCCTCCACTTT CASGQSGSYNSPLHF
TRBD2 . TRBJ2-7 TRBV30 TGTGCCTGGAGGCCCGGGACTAGCGGGGGAGCATACGAGCAGTACTTC CAWRPGTSGGAYEQYF
. . TRBJ1-1 TRBV27 TGTGCCAGCAGGCTCCAAGGGGAGGTGAACACTGAAGCTTTCTTT CASRLQGEVNTEAFF
TRBD1 once TRBJ1-2 TRBV6-5 TGTGCCAGCACCCGAAGACAGGGAGAAGATGGCTACACCTTC CASTRRQGEDGYTF
TRBD2 . TRBJ2-7 TRBV3-1/TRBV3-2 TGTGCCAGCAGCCAACCTACTAGCGGCTCTACCTACGAGCAGTACTTC CASSQPTSGSTYEQYF
TRBD1 . TRBJ1-5 TRBV4-1 TGCGCCAGCAGCCGAGAGGGACAGGGGAATCAGCCCCAGCATTTT CASSREGQGNQPQHF
. . TRBJ1-1 TRBV5-6 TGTGCCAGCAGCTTGGGCCCCGCAGGGCAAGGTGAAGCTTTCTTT CASSLGPAGQGEAFF